The present entry profiles one TCR beta chain with its context. Antigen specificity is unknown. TCRdb re-called the RT-PCR reads through MiXCR, storing one row per CDR3 protein. This sample has 500,000 to 650,000 distinct CDR3 sequences, with about 8% found just once. This sample is part of a study of response to subunit inactivated influenza vaccine. Study-level results: New T cells are recruited in small numbers by each seasonal influenza vaccination, according to the authors' suggestion.

The CDR3 covers 15 residues. Between the trimmed V and J ends, which lost 0 bases and 6 bases, there was a span of 14 bases. The V gene's germline CDR1 is DFQATT and CDR2 SNEGSKA (reference sequence). The rearrangement uses TRBV20-1 and TRBJ2-2; the D gene could be TRBD1 or TRBD2 (5 bases each). The receptor was derived from a man aged 50 to 75 who received an inactivated influenza vaccine. This specimen consisted of PBMCs from blood, obtained less than 30 months after vaccination. The CDR3 DNA reads as TGCAGTGCTAGAGATCGAGGGGCTCGGTCCGGGGAGCTGTTTTTT. This translates into CSARDRGARSGELFF.